The T cell receptor beta chain under discussion was sequenced for a study of graft-versus-host responses after intestinal transplantation. Study-wide points: Ileal or blood samples showed some GvH clones first, and such clones were also found in recipient marrow.

Losses at the gene ends were 0 bases for V and 2 bases for J; bases not matched to a gene: 4. The germline V gene has CDR1 SGDLS and CDR2 YYNGEE. This CDR3 is 16 amino acids long. This clone was seen only once. The antigen is not known. The repertoire was sequenced with immunoSEQ multiplex PCR; TCRdb's copy has only in-frame clones and lacks some. The profile shows tens of thousands of clones, 95% of them singletons. The origin of this receptor is a human donor who was the organ donor for an intestinal transplant. The V call is TRBV9, the J call TRBJ2-2; 7 nucleotides align to TRBD1. This material consisted of unstimulated CD8+ T cells sorted from spleen or lymph node cells, taken before transplant. Here the CDR3 DNA reads TGTGCCAGCAGCGTAGAAGGGACAGCAAACACCGGGGAGCTGTTTTTT. It specifies CASSVEGTANTGELFF.